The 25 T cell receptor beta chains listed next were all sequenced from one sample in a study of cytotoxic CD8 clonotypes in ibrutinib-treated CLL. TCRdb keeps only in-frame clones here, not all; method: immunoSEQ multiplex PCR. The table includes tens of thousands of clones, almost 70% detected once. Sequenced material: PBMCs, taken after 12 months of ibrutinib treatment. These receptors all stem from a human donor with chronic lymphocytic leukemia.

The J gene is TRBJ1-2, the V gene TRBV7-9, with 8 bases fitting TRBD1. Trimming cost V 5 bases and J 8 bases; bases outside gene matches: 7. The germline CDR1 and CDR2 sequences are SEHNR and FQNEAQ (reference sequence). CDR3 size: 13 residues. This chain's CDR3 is CASSLDRDHGYTF. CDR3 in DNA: TGTGCCAGCAGCCTGGACAGGGATCACGGCTACACCTTC. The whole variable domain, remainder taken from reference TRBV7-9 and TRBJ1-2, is DTGVSQNPRHKITKRGQNVTFRCDPISEHNRLYWYRQTLGQGPEFLTYFQNEAQLEKSRLLSDRFSAERPKGSFSTLEIQRTEQGDSAMYLCASSLDRDHGYTFGSGTRLTVV.

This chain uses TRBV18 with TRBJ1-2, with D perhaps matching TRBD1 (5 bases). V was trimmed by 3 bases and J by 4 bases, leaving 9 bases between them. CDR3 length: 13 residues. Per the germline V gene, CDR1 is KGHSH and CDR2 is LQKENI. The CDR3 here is CASSPDGGYGYTF. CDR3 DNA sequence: TGTGCCAGCTCACCGGACGGGGGCTATGGCTACACCTTC.

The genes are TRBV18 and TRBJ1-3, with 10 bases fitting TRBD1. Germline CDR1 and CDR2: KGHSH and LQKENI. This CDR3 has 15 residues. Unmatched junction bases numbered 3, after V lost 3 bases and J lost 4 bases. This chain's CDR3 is CASSPGQGRGNTIYF. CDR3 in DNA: TGTGCCAGCTCACCGGGACAGGGGCGCGGAAACACCATATATTTT.

Written as DNA, the CDR3 is TGCGCCAGCAGCCAAGAGTGGGCGTCATACCCCGCAGATACGCAGTATTTT. Translating it yields CASSQEWASYPADTQYF. The chain combines TRBV4-3 with TRBJ2-3, with no clear D. The CDR3 spans 17 residues. V was pared by 0 bases and J by 4 bases, with 17 bases between. The V gene's germline CDR1 is LGHNA and CDR2 YSLEER.

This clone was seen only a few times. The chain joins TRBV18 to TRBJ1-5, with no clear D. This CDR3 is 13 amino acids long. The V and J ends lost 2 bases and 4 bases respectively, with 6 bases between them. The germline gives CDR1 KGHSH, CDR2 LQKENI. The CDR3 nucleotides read TGTGCCAGCTCACCAGCAGGAAATCAGCCCCAGCATTTT. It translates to CASSPAGNQPQHF.

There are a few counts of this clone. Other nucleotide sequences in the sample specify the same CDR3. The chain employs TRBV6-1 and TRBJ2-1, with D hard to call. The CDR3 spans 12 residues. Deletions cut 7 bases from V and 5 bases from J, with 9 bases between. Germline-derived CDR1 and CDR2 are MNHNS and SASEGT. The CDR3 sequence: CASTLLNNEQFF. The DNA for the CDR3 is TGTGCCAGCACATTATTGAACAATGAGCAGTTCTTC.

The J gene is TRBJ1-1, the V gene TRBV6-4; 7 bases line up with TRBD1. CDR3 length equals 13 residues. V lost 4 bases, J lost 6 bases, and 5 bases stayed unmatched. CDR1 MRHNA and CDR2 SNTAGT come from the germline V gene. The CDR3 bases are TGTGCCAGCAGTGGCGCACAGGGGTCTGAAGCTTTCTTT. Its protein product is CASSGAQGSEAFF.

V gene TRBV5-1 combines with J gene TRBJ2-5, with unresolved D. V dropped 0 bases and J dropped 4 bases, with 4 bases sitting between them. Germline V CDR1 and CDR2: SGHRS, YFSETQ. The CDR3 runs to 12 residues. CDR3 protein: CASSLDTETQYF. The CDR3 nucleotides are TGCGCCAGCAGCTTGGATACAGAGACCCAGTACTTC.

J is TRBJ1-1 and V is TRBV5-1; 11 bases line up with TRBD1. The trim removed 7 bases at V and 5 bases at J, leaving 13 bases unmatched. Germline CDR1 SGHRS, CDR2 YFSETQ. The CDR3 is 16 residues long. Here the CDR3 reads CASYSSLGTGGTEAFF. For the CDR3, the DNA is TGCGCCAGCTACAGTAGTCTCGGGACAGGGGGAACTGAAGCTTTCTTT.

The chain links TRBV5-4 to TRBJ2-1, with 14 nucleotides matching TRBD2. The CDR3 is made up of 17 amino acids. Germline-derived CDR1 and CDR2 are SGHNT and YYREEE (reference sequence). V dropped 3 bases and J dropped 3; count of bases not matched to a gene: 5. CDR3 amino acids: CASSSGLAGGNYNEQFF. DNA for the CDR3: TGTGCCAGCAGCTCTGGACTAGCGGGAGGTAACTACAATGAGCAGTTCTTC.

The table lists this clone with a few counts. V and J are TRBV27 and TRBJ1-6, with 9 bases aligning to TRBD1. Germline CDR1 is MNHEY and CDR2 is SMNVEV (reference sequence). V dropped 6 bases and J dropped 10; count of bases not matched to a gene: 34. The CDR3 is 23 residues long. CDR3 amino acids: CASSPQNKFRDRDWRNGGSPLHF. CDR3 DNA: TGTGCCAGCAGCCCACAGAATAAATTTCGGGACAGGGATTGGCGTAACGGGGGGTCACCCCTCCACTTT.

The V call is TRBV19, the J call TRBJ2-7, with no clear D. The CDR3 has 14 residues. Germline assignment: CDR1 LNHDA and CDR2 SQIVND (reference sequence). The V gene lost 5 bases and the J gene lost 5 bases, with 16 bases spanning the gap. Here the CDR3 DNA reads TGTGCCAGTAGTCCCTCCCCGGGTGACCACGAGCAGTACTTC. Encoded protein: CASSPSPGDHEQYF. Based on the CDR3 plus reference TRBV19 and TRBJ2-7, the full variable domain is DGGITQSPKYLFRKEGQNVTLSCEQNLNHDAMYWYRQDPGQGLRLIYYSQIVNDFQKGDIAEGYSVSREKKESFPLTVTSAQKNPTAFYLCASSPSPGDHEQYFGPGTRLTVT.

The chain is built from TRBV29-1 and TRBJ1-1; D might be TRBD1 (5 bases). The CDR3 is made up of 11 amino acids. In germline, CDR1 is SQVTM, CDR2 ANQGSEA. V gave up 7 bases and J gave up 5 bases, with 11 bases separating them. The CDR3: CSAPGFTEAFF. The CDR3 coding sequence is TGCAGCGCCCCAGGGTTTACTGAAGCTTTCTTT.

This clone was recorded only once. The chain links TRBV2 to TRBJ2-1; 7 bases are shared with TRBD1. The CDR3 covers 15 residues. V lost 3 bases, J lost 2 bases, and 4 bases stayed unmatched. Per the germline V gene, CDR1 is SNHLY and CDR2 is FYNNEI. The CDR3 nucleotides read TGTGCCAGCAGTGACAGGGGGTCAGCCTACAATGAGCAGTTCTTC. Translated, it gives CASSDRGSAYNEQFF.

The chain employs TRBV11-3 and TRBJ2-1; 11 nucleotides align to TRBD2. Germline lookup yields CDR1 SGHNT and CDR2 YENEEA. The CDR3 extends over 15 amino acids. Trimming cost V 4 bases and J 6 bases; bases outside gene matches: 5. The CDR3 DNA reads TGTGCCAGCAGCTCCCGTAGCGGGAGGGCCAATGAGCAGTTCTTC. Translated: CASSSRSGRANEQFF.

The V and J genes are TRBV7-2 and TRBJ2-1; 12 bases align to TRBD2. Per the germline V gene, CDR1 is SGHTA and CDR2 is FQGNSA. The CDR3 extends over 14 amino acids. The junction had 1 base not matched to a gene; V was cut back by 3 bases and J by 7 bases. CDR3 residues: CASSFGTSGNEQFF. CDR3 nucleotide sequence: TGTGCCAGCAGCTTCGGGACTAGCGGGAATGAGCAGTTCTTC.

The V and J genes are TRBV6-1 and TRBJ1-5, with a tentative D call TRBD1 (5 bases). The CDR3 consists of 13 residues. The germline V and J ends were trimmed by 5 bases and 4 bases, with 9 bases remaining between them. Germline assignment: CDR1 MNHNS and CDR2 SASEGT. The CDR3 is CASSFRQNQPQHF. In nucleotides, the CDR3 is TGTGCCAGCAGTTTCAGACAGAATCAGCCCCAGCATTTT.

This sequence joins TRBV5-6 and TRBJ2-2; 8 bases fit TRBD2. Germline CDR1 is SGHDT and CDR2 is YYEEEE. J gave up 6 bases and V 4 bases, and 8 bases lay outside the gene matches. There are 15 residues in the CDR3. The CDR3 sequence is CASSNIAGIAGELFF. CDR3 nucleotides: TGTGCCAGCAGCAACATAGCGGGAATCGCCGGGGAGCTGTTTTTT.

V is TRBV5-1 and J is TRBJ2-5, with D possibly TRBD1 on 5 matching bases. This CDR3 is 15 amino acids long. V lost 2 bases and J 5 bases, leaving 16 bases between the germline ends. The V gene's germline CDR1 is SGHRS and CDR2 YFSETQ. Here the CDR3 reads CASSLQVTKGETQYF. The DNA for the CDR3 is TGCGCCAGCAGCTTACAGGTTACTAAGGGGGAGACCCAGTACTTC.

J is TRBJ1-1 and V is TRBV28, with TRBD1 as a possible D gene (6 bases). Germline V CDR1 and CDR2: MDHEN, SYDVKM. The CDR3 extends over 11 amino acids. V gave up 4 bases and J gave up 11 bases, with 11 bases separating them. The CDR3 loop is CASSYREEAFF. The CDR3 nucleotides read TGTGCCAGCAGTTACAGGGAAGAGGCTTTCTTT.

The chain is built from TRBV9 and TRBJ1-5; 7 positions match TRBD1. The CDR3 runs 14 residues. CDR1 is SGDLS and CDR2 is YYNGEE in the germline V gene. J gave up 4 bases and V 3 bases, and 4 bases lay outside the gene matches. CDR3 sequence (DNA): TGTGCCAGCAGCGCGACAGGGCAGAATCAGCCCCAGCATTTT. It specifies CASSATGQNQPQHF.

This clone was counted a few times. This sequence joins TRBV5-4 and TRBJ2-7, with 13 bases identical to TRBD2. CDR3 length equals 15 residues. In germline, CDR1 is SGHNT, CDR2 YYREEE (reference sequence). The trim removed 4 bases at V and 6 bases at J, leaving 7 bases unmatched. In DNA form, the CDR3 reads TGTGCCAGCAGCCAGAGGACTAGCGGGAGTGGCGAGCAGTACTTC. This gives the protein CASSQRTSGSGEQYF.

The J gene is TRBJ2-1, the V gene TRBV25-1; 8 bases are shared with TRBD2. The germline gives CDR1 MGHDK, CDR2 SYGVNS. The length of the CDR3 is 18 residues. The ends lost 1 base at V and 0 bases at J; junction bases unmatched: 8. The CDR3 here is CASSEWYSGTSSYNEQFF. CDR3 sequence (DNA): TGTGCCAGCAGTGAATGGTATAGCGGGACTAGCTCCTACAATGAGCAGTTCTTC.

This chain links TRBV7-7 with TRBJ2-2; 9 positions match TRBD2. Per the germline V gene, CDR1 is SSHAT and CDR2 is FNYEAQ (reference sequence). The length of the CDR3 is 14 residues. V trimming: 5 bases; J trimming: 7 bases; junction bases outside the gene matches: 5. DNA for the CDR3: TGTGCCAGCAGCCAGGGGACTAGCTACGGGGAGCTGTTTTTT. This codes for CASSQGTSYGELFF.

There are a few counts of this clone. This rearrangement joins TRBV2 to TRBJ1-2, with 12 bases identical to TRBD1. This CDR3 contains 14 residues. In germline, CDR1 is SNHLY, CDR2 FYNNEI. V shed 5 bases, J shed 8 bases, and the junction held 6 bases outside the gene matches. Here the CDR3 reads CASSMGQGARGYTF. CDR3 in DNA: TGTGCCAGCAGTATGGGACAGGGGGCGCGAGGCTACACCTTC.